These T cell receptor beta chains were read from a single sample in a study of T cell responses to AZD1222 COVID-19 vaccine. Produced via immunoSEQ multiplex PCR; TCRdb's table is partial and in-frame only. Here the sample spans 110,000 or so clones, about nine tenths being singletons. The input for sequencing was peripheral blood, taken 28 days after the second AZD1222 dose. The source is an adult who received the AZD1222 COVID-19 vaccine. The CDR3 runs from the conserved cysteine through the conserved F or W. A D gene is named only where the DNA matches it firmly. Not all rows give a size; the values are once, few, many and, for expanded clones, a class.

v_call,j_call,clone_size,d_call,cdr3_nt,cdr3_aa
TRBV10-2,TRBJ2-4,.,.,TGCGCCAGCAGTAAGGGCGACCTGGGAAACATTCAGTACTTC,CASSKGDLGNIQYF
TRBV27,TRBJ1-5,.,.,TGTGCCAGCGGTCGGAGTAATAGCAATCAGCCCCAGCATTTT,CASGRSNSNQPQHF
TRBV11-2,TRBJ2-3,.,TRBD1,TGTGCCAGCAGCTTAAGGGACAGGGGAACAGATACGCAGTATTTT,CASSLRDRGTDTQYF
TRBV9,TRBJ2-6,once,.,TGTGCCAGCAGCGTTTTAGGCACTGGGGCCAACGTCCTGACTTTC,CASSVLGTGANVLTF
TRBV19,TRBJ2-2,.,TRBD1,TGTGCCAGTATAGACAGGGGTTTATCCGGGGAGCTGTTTTTT,CASIDRGLSGELFF
TRBV11-2,TRBJ2-2,.,TRBD1,TGTGCCAGCAGCCAACCGGGACAGGGTTCGGCCGGGGAGCTGTTTTTT,CASSQPGQGSAGELFF
TRBV3-1/TRBV3-2,TRBJ2-2,.,.,TGTGCCAGCAGCCAATCGGAGGGAGGCACCGGGGAGCTGTTTTTT,CASSQSEGGTGELFF
TRBV7-2,TRBJ1-1,.,TRBD1,TGTGCCAGCAGCTTCAACGGACAGGGGAGTGAAGCTTTCTTT,CASSFNGQGSEAFF
TRBV7-9,TRBJ1-2,once,TRBD1,TGTGCCAGCAGCCTGGGACAGAACAACTATGGCTACACCTTC,CASSLGQNNYGYTF
TRBV5-1,TRBJ1-1,.,.,TGCGCCAGCAGCTTGGTGGTCCACACTGAAGCTTTCTTT,CASSLVVHTEAFF
TRBV7-3,TRBJ2-3,.,TRBD2,TGTGCCAGCAGCTTCGGTCTAGCGGGGAACACAGATACGCAGTATTTT,CASSFGLAGNTDTQYF
TRBV19,TRBJ1-2,.,TRBD1,TGTGCCAGGGCGGACAGGCTGCATGGCTACACCTTC,CARADRLHGYTF
TRBV9,TRBJ1-2,once,.,TGTGCCAGCCCAGGGACCCGTGAAACTAACTATGGCTACACCTTC,CASPGTRETNYGYTF
TRBV7-2,TRBJ1-2,once,.,TGTGCCAGCCGATTTGGGGGACTGGTCCCTGGCGGCTACACCTTC,CASRFGGLVPGGYTF
TRBV24-1,TRBJ2-3,.,TRBD2,TGTGCCACCAAACCTAGCGGAATCACAGATACGCAGTATTTT,CATKPSGITDTQYF
TRBV19,TRBJ2-3,.,.,TGTGCCTCAAGGATGGGGTCCACAGATACGCAGTATTTT,CASRMGSTDTQYF
TRBV13,TRBJ2-7,.,.,TGTGCCAGCAGCCTAGGTGGGTCGGATACCTACGAGCAGTACTTC,CASSLGGSDTYEQYF
TRBV3-1/TRBV3-2,TRBJ1-2,.,.,TGTGCCAGCAGCCAAGCGGTGGGAGGGCAAGGCTACACCTTC,CASSQAVGGQGYTF
TRBV5-4,TRBJ1-2,.,.,TGTGCCAGCAGTCAGGACGGGCACTATGGCTACACCTTC,CASSQDGHYGYTF
TRBV5-4,TRBJ1-6,.,.,TGTGCCAGCAGGGGAGGAGCAAATAATTCACCCCTCCACTTT,CASRGGANNSPLHF
TRBV24-1,TRBJ2-3,.,.,TGTGCCACCAGTGATTTTTCCCGAACAGATACGCAGTATTTT,CATSDFSRTDTQYF
TRBV4-1,TRBJ1-3,.,.,TGCGCCAGCAGCCAAAGGGGAACGGGGGCACTCTCTGGAAACACCATATATTTT,CASSQRGTGALSGNTIYF
TRBV5-5,TRBJ1-3,.,TRBD1,TGTGCCAGCAGCACAAGCCCCGGGACAGGAGGAAACACCATATATTTT,CASSTSPGTGGNTIYF
TRBV3-1/TRBV3-2,TRBJ1-1,.,TRBD1,TGTGCCAGCACCGGACAGGGAGACACTGAAGCTTTCTTT,CASTGQGDTEAFF
TRBV18,TRBJ1-6,.,.,TGTGCCAGCTCATCATATGGGGCGCAGAATAATTCACCCCTCCACTTT,CASSSYGAQNNSPLHF
TRBV19,TRBJ1-2,.,.,TGTGCCAGTAGTACCACAGGGTTCCGCGGCTACACCTTC,CASSTTGFRGYTF
TRBV12-3/TRBV12-4,TRBJ1-1,once,.,TGTGCCAGCAGTTTCAGGAAGGACACTGAAGCTTTCTTT,CASSFRKDTEAFF
TRBV3-1/TRBV3-2,TRBJ1-1,few,.,TGTGCCAGCAGCCAAGATATACTAATACGGGACGGCAAGACTGAAGCTTTCTTT,CASSQDILIRDGKTEAFF
TRBV3-1/TRBV3-2,TRBJ1-3,.,.,TGTGCCAGCAGCGGGGCCTCTGGAAACACCATATATTTT,CASSGASGNTIYF
TRBV2,TRBJ2-1,.,.,TGTGCCAGCAGTGCATCCAAGAGCTCCTACAATGAGCAGTTCTTC,CASSASKSSYNEQFF
TRBV27,TRBJ1-6,.,.,TGTGCCAGCAGCCCAGGGAGGCCGTCTCATTCACCCCTCCACTTT,CASSPGRPSHSPLHF
TRBV5-1,TRBJ1-3,once,.,TGCGCCAGCAGCCCGAATCAGGACATTGGAAACACCATATATTTT,CASSPNQDIGNTIYF
TRBV2,TRBJ2-1,.,TRBD1,TGTGCCAGCAGTCTACAGGGGGCGGGATACAATGAGCAGTTCTTC,CASSLQGAGYNEQFF
TRBV6-5,TRBJ1-2,.,TRBD1,TGTGCCAGCGCGGGACAGATTAACTATGGCTACACCTTC,CASAGQINYGYTF
TRBV18,TRBJ1-1,.,TRBD1,TGTGCCAGCTCACCACGGGACAGCGTAGCTTTCTTT,CASSPRDSVAFF
TRBV4-1,TRBJ1-2,.,.,TGCGCCAGCAGCCAAGAGGGATGGGAGGGGGTTAACTATGGCTACACCTTC,CASSQEGWEGVNYGYTF
TRBV6-5,TRBJ1-5,.,TRBD1,TGTGCCAGCAGTTCCGGGGGACAGGGCAAAGGGCAGTCCCAGCATTTT,CASSSGGQGKGQSQHF
TRBV5-4,TRBJ2-7,.,.,TGTGCCAGCAGCCGTTGGACCAGATCCTACGAGCAGTACTTC,CASSRWTRSYEQYF
TRBV6-2/TRBV6-3,TRBJ1-1,.,.,TGTGCCAGCAGTCTTCCACCCACAGGGATTAACACTGAAGCTTTCTTT,CASSLPPTGINTEAFF
TRBV6-5,TRBJ1-2,.,.,TGTGCCAGCAGTTACACGTCGCGGCAGCTCTATGGCTACACCTTC,CASSYTSRQLYGYTF
TRBV7-6,TRBJ2-7,few,.,TGTGCCAGCAGCTCAATGGGGGGCTACGAGCAGTACTTC,CASSSMGGYEQYF
TRBV15,TRBJ2-7,.,.,TGTGCCACCAGCAAGCAAAAAGGTTTCGGATACGAGCAGTACTTC,CATSKQKGFGYEQYF
TRBV7-3,TRBJ2-3,once,.,TGTGCCAGCAGCTTTGGGGGATTGAGGGATACGCAGTATTTT,CASSFGGLRDTQYF
TRBV5-1,TRBJ1-3,.,.,TGCGCCAGCAGCCCAGCGAGCTCTGGAAACACCATATATTTT,CASSPASSGNTIYF
TRBV6-6,TRBJ1-2,.,.,TGTGCCAGCAGTTACAGCTATGGCTACACCTTC,CASSYSYGYTF
TRBV12-2,TRBJ2-5,.,.,TGTGCAAGTCGCTTAGGAAGACAGGGTAAAGAGACCCAGTACTTC,CASRLGRQGKETQYF